This TCR beta chain comes out of a study of T-cell memory formation after mild COVID-19. As concerns this clonotype: Its antigen is as yet unknown.

Each CDR3 protein gets one entry after TCRdb re-called the 5' RACE reads with MiXCR. The sample holds 400,000 to 500,000 distinct CDR3 sequences, around 18% seen once. General study results and limits: Contracting CD4+ clones lay largely in CM and EM, with CD8+ ones residing in EMRA. Day 15 to 85 contracting clones showed balanced CD4/CD8; day 15 to 37 expanders favored CD4+. There were some responding clones in pre-infection memory, which suggested that cross-reactive memory had joined. The authors did not confirm SARS-CoV-2 specificity of second-wave clones peaking day 37.

CDR1 and CDR2 from the germline V gene are ENHRY and SYGVKD. The length of the CDR3 is 13 residues. Trimming stripped 2 bases from V and 3 bases from J, with 7 bases between. This receptor was taken from an adult woman who had mild COVID-19 (a few samples of this study predate the infection). Cell type and time point are not known. The gene calls are TRBV10-3 and TRBJ1-1; no clear D. Material for sequencing was PBMCs or a T cell subset sorted from them (not recorded which). The CDR3 loop is CAISEGRDTEAFF. CDR3 DNA: TGTGCCATCAGTGAGGGTCGGGACACTGAAGCTTTCTTT.